These 13 T cell receptor beta chains originate from one sample sequenced in a study of blood T cell repertoires in COVID-19. Profiled with immunoSEQ multiplex PCR; TCRdb holds only in-frame clones, not every one. The repertoire holds under 250,000 clones, with around 81% as singletons. The sequenced sample consisted of PBMCs or T cells enriched from blood (not recorded which). Receptors were obtained from a woman aged 50 to 60 with acute COVID-19.

The chain combines TRBV28 with TRBJ2-3; 8 nucleotides agree with TRBD2. Germline V gene data show CDR1 as MDHEN and CDR2 as SYDVKM. V lost 3 bases and J lost 4; bases outside the gene matches: 9. The CDR3 runs to 16 residues. The CDR3 region has the DNA TGTGCCAGCAGTTTCCCGGGGGGGCCTGGGGCAGATACGCAGTATTTT. This encodes CASSFPGGPGADTQYF.

V and J are TRBV6-2 or TRBV6-3 and TRBJ1-2; the match to TRBD1 covers 11 bases. J was trimmed by 7 bases and V by 0 bases; bases with no gene match: 7. This CDR3 comprises 16 residues. CDR1 and CDR2 from the germline V gene are MNHEY and SVGEGT. CDR3 residues: CASSYSPPGTGGGYTF. The CDR3 DNA reads as TGTGCCAGCAGTTACTCTCCACCCGGGACAGGGGGTGGCTACACCTTC.

This clone has only one observation. The chain links TRBV6-2 or TRBV6-3 to TRBJ1-2; possible D gene TRBD1, 5 bases. In germline, CDR1 is MNHEY, CDR2 SVGEGT. Trimming removed 4 bases from V and 6 bases from J, with 12 bases in between. CDR3 length equals 13 residues. The CDR3 loop is CASSWQGLDGYTF. The CDR3 DNA reads TGTGCCAGCAGTTGGCAGGGATTGGATGGCTACACCTTC.

CDR3 region: CASSTGRLPGELFF. The CDR3 DNA reads as TGTGCCAGCAGCACAGGGAGACTTCCCGGGGAGCTGTTTTTT. The chain carries TRBV7-2 and TRBJ2-2; D perhaps matches TRBD1 (6 bases). V gave up 5 bases and J gave up 6 bases, with 13 bases separating them. CDR1 and CDR2 from the germline V gene are SGHTA and FQGNSA. The CDR3 runs to 14 residues.

This clone has a single count. The rearrangement joins TRBV5-1 to TRBJ2-3; D gene unclear. Germline assignment: CDR1 SGHRS and CDR2 YFSETQ. Trimming took off 1 base at V and 1 base at J, with 7 bases between the two ends. The CDR3 is 14 residues long. The CDR3 bases are TGCGCCAGCAGCTTGATTGTAGGCACAGATACGCAGTATTTT. Translated: CASSLIVGTDTQYF.

The chain uses TRBV19 and TRBJ1-5, with TRBD1 matching 7 bases. Germline V gene lookup returns CDR1 LNHDA and CDR2 SQIVND (reference sequence). Unmatched junction bases numbered 8, after V lost 3 bases and J lost 3 bases. The CDR3 is 16 residues long. CDR3: CASSITGTADNQPQHF. Written as DNA, the CDR3 is TGTGCCAGTAGTATTACTGGGACAGCAGACAATCAGCCCCAGCATTTT.

The rearrangement joins TRBV21-1 to TRBJ2-5; TRBD1, the table's D call, was not compared with the DNA. TRBV21-1 corresponds to a pseudogene. The CDR3 totals 18 residues. DNA for the CDR3: TGTGCCAGCAGCAAGCCGGGACAGGGGGCTGGGGAGGAAGAGACCCAGTACTTC. As protein: CASSKPGQGAGEEETQYF.

The V gene is TRBV9, the J gene TRBJ2-3, with TRBD2 matching over 10 bases. The CDR3 runs 16 residues. From germline, CDR1 is SGDLS and CDR2 YYNGEE. V gave up 0 bases and J gave up 2 bases; unmatched junction bases: 3. The CDR3 sequence is CASSVASGSLTDTQYF. In DNA, the CDR3 is TGTGCCAGCAGCGTAGCTAGCGGGAGCCTCACAGATACGCAGTATTTT.

The CDR3 sequence: CASRPITSGGYNEQFF. The CDR3 region has the DNA TGTGCCAGCAGACCCATCACTAGCGGGGGGTACAATGAGCAGTTCTTC. The chain employs TRBV28 and TRBJ2-1; 12 bases line up with TRBD2. Germline lookup yields CDR1 MDHEN and CDR2 SYDVKM. The CDR3 consists of 16 residues. Trimming removed 6 bases from V and 4 bases from J; junction bases left unmatched: 7. Looking up the rest from reference TRBV28 and TRBJ2-1 gives the full variable domain: DVKVTQSSRYLVKRTGEKVFLECVQDMDHENMFWYRQDPGLGLRLIYFSYDVKMKEKGDIPEGYSVSREKKERFSLILESASTNQTSMYLCASRPITSGGYNEQFFGPGTRLTVL.

To note about this clone: An end of the junction differs from the germline gene, which may be a read error. This chain connects TRBV18 to TRBJ2-1, with D possibly TRBD1 on 6 matching bases. Germline loops: CDR1 KGHSH, CDR2 LQKENI. This CDR3 is 15 amino acids long. The CDR3: CASSPQGKAGNGQFF. The DNA for the CDR3 is TGTGCCAGCTCACCCCAGGGGAAGGCGGGCAATGGGCAGTTCTTC.

The rearrangement uses TRBV7-2 and TRBJ1-3, with a weak D call TRBD1 (5 bases). The V end was cut by 0 bases, the J end by 1 base, with 7 bases between. This CDR3 has 15 residues. Germline-derived CDR1 and CDR2 are SGHTA and FQGNSA. CDR3 bases: TGTGCCAGCAGCTTAGCGGGGGGTTCTGGAAACACCATATATTTT. Amino acid sequence: CASSLAGGSGNTIYF.

The CDR3 DNA follows: TGCGCCAGCAGCCAAGACGACAGGGGTTCTAGTGGCTACACCTTC. Amino acid sequence: CASSQDDRGSSGYTF. The chain employs TRBV4-3 and TRBJ1-2; 8 nucleotides match TRBD1. CDR3 size: 15 residues. V shed 0 bases, J shed 7 bases, and the junction held 7 bases outside the gene matches. The germline CDR1 and CDR2 sequences are LGHNA and YSLEER.

A single count supports this clone. CDR3 in amino acids: CAISEMAQGFGEAFF. DNA for the CDR3: TGTGCCATCAGTGAGATGGCCCAGGGGTTCGGTGAAGCTTTCTTT. The rearrangement uses TRBV10-3 and TRBJ1-1; TRBD1 might be the D (6 bases). This CDR3 is built from 15 residues. Germline loops: CDR1 ENHRY, CDR2 SYGVKD. V was trimmed by 2 bases and J by 7 bases, leaving 17 bases between them.